This T cell receptor beta chain was sequenced for a study of control samples from healthy donors and cancer patients. Trimming at V came to 1 base and at J to 6 bases, leaving 5 bases not matched to a gene. Germline assignment: CDR1 MGHRA and CDR2 YSYEKL. This CDR3 is 15 amino acids long. Profiled with immunoSEQ multiplex PCR; TCRdb holds only in-frame clones, not every one. The sample has approximately 140,000 clones, 80% to 90% seen once. The clonotype comes from a young woman in good health. Sequencing was carried out using blood. The chain uses TRBV4-1 and TRBJ2-7; 11 nucleotides line up with TRBD2. The CDR3 sequence: CASSQGPSGRIEQYF. The DNA of the CDR3 is TGCGCCAGCAGCCAAGGGCCTAGCGGGAGGATCGAGCAGTACTTC.